One and the same sample provided the 23 T cell receptor beta chains below, sequenced in a study of molecular identifiers for immune sequencing clone quantification. One entry per CDR3 protein, called by TCRdb with MiXCR from the PCR reads. The sample yields around 470,000 distinct CDR3 sequences, around 25% seen once. The sample taken for sequencing was naive CD8+ T cells from blood, with Jurkat cell RNA spiked in. Specified subset: FACS-sorted CD8+CD4-CCR7+CD45RA+ naive T cells. The receptors were sampled from a human donor in good health. Some libraries in this study had Jurkat cell RNA spiked in.

The V gene is TRBV3-1, the J gene TRBJ2-5; D possibly corresponds to TRBD2 (5 bases). Germline CDR1 LGHDT, CDR2 YNNKEL (reference sequence). The germline V and J ends were trimmed by 0 bases and 5 bases, with 16 bases remaining between them. The length of the CDR3 is 16 residues. In DNA form, the CDR3 reads TGTGCCAGCAGCCAAGACAGGACTCGTCGAGGCGAGACCCAGTACTTC. Residues: CASSQDRTRRGETQYF.

This clonotype was seen ten or more times. The gene calls are TRBV13 and TRBJ2-3, with TRBD2 as a possible D gene (6 bases). The CDR3 runs to 16 residues. The ends were cut back, 0 bases at V and 5 bases at J, with 15 bases in the middle. The germline CDR1 and CDR2 sequences are PRHDT and FYEKMQ (reference sequence). CDR3 in amino acids: CASSLGPGLTIDTQYF. CDR3 bases: TGTGCCAGCAGCTTAGGCCCGGGACTGACGATAGATACGCAGTATTTT.

The chain links TRBV20-1 to TRBJ2-2; 9 nucleotides line up with TRBD2. The CDR3 contains 13 residues. Germline V gives CDR1 DFQATT, CDR2 SNEGSKA (reference sequence). The V and J ends lost 6 bases and 6 bases, in that order; junction bases with no gene match: 5. In DNA, the CDR3 is TGCAGTGCCTTAGCGGGAGTTGCCGGGGAGCTGTTTTTT. Protein product: CSALAGVAGELFF.

This sequence joins TRBV7-6 and TRBJ2-5; D is ambiguous. Deletions cut 5 bases from V and 2 bases from J, with 9 bases between. The CDR3 has 13 amino acids. Germline V gene lookup returns CDR1 SGHVS and CDR2 FNYEAQ. CDR3 protein: CASSLDTQETQYF. The CDR3 DNA reads as TGTGCCAGCAGCCTCGACACGCAAGAGACCCAGTACTTC.

V is TRBV5-4 and J is TRBJ1-4; a possible D gene is TRBD1 (6 bases). Germline CDR1 is SGHNT and CDR2 is YYREEE (reference sequence). This CDR3 region has 17 residues. Trimming removed 3 bases at V and 0 bases at J, with 15 bases between. CDR3 coding DNA: TGTGCCAGCAGCTCCACAGGGTTCCTTGCAACTAATGAAAAACTGTTTTTT. Translating it yields CASSSTGFLATNEKLFF.

This clonotype was observed a handful of times. The J gene is TRBJ2-1, the V gene TRBV28; the D is unclear. V lost 3 bases and J lost 6, with 9 bases in between. Looked up from germline, CDR1 is MDHEN and CDR2 is SYDVKM. The CDR3 is 13 residues long. The CDR3 sequence: CASSLSHLNEQFF. CDR3 bases: TGTGCCAGCAGTTTGTCCCACCTCAATGAGCAGTTCTTC.

This clonotype showed up just once. A read error is possible here, since a much larger clone lies one base away. This chain links TRBV30 with TRBJ2-3; maybe TRBD1 (5 bases). The CDR3 length is 15 residues. The germline V gene has CDR1 GTSNPN and CDR2 SVGIG (reference sequence). CDR3 in amino acids: CAWSQGVIITDTPYF. The CDR3 DNA follows: TGTGCCTGGAGTCAGGGTGTTATTATCACAGATACGCCGTATTTT.

This clonotype was found many times. The V call is TRBV7-2, the J call TRBJ2-7, with 15 bases lining up with TRBD2. This CDR3 has 17 amino acids. V trimming: 5 bases; J trimming: 4 bases; junction bases outside the gene matches: 9. Per the germline V gene, CDR1 is SGHTA and CDR2 is FQGNSA. The CDR3 is CASSRGLAGGGRYEQYF. CDR3 DNA: TGTGCCAGCAGCCGGGGACTAGCGGGAGGAGGACGTTACGAGCAGTACTTC.

Remarks on this clonotype: This clone may be a read error of a much larger clone one base away. The rearrangement links TRBV7-9 to TRBJ2-5; maybe TRBD2 (6 bases). This CDR3 comprises 15 residues. CDR1 is SEHNR, CDR2 FQNEAQ, per germline (reference sequence). The CDR3 protein is CVSSRLAPGEETQYF. The CDR3 DNA is TGTGTCAGCAGCCGCCTAGCGCCTGGGGAAGAGACCCAGTACTTC. Looking up the rest from reference TRBV7-9 and TRBJ2-5 gives the full variable domain: DTGVSQNPRHKITKRGQNVTFRCDPISEHNRLYWYRQTLGQGPEFLTYFQNEAQLEKSRLLSDRFSAERPKGSFSTLEIQRTEQGDSAMYLCVSSRLAPGEETQYFGPGTRLLVL.

About this clonotype: A much larger clonotype is one base distant, so this may be a read error. The V call is TRBV29-1, the J call TRBJ2-1, with D maybe TRBD2 (5 bases). Trimming shortened V by 5 bases and J by 8 bases, and 19 bases separated the two germline ends. The CDR3 length is 14 residues. Germline lookup yields CDR1 SQVTM and CDR2 ANQGSEA. The CDR3 here is CSVRSGLIYDEQFF. The CDR3 bases are TGCAGCGTTAGGAGCGGTCTCATTTATGATGAGCAGTTCTTC.

This clonotype was seen a few times. The V call is TRBV27, the J call TRBJ2-1; TRBD2 matches 13 bases. This CDR3 has 16 amino acids. Germline V gives CDR1 MNHEY, CDR2 SMNVEV (reference sequence). V dropped 8 bases and J dropped 4; count of bases not matched to a gene: 8. As DNA, the CDR3 is TGTGCCAGCGCAGGACTAGCGGGAGATAGATACAATGAGCAGTTCTTC. Residues: CASAGLAGDRYNEQFF.

The chain recombines TRBV9 with TRBJ2-4; D gene unclear. Looked up from germline, CDR1 is SGDLS and CDR2 is YYNGEE. Trimming removed 0 bases from V and 0 bases from J, with 7 bases in between. This CDR3 contains 15 residues. The CDR3 region is CASSVGEVAKNIQYF. Written as DNA, the CDR3 is TGTGCCAGCAGCGTAGGAGAAGTAGCCAAAAACATTCAGTACTTC.

This clonotype was counted only a few times. CDR3 loop: CASSSGQGRNYGYTF. In DNA form, the CDR3 reads TGTGCCAGCAGCTCTGGACAGGGGAGAAACTATGGCTACACCTTC. The chain employs TRBV7-9 and TRBJ1-2; TRBD1 aligns across 9 bases. J was trimmed by 2 bases and V by 4 bases; bases with no gene match: 5. CDR1 and CDR2 from the germline V gene are SEHNR and FQNEAQ (reference sequence). The CDR3 is 15 amino acids.

To note about this clonotype: In this CDR3 the conserved last residue, phenylalanine or tryptophan, is missing, so a read error is likely. This rearrangement joins TRBV20-1 to TRBJ2-5; D is unclear. Trimming pared 0 bases from V and 5 bases from J, leaving 4 bases between. The CDR3 is 11 residues long. Per the germline V gene, CDR1 is DFQATT and CDR2 is SNEGSKA (reference sequence). CDR3 region: CSARDGETQYS. The CDR3 DNA follows: TGCAGTGCTAGAGACGGGGAGACCCAGTACTCC.

With respect to this clonotype: One junction end disagrees with the germline gene, perhaps due to a read error. The J gene is TRBJ2-6, the V gene TRBV4-3; no definite D call. This CDR3 region has 15 residues. CDR1 and CDR2 (germline): LGHNA, YSLEER. CDR3: CASNQEGGGANVLTF. The CDR3 region has the DNA TGCGCCAGCAACCAAGAAGGCGGCGGGGCCAACGTCCTGACTTTC.

The sample holds a few counts of this clonotype. This chain links TRBV7-9 with TRBJ2-5; TRBD2 matches at 12 bases. Per germline, CDR1 SEHNR and CDR2 FQNEAQ (reference sequence). V lost 5 bases to trimming and J lost 5 bases; unmatched junction nucleotides: 6. The CDR3 sequence is 15 residues long. In nucleotides, the CDR3 is TGTGCCAGCAGCGGACTAGCGGGGCCCCTTGAGACCCAGTACTTC. It is translated as CASSGLAGPLETQYF.

This clonotype showed up just once. It may be a read error: a sequence one base away is much more abundant. The chain's CDR3 is CASSKDPSFMNTEAFF. The CDR3 DNA follows: TGCGCCAGCAGCAAGGACCCCTCGTTCATGAACACTGAAGCTTTCTTT. This chain connects TRBV4-3 to TRBJ1-1; D is ambiguous. CDR1 is LGHNA and CDR2 is YSLEER in the germline V gene. This CDR3 has 16 amino acids. V was clipped by 5 bases and J by 0 bases, with 16 bases between them.

CDR3 coding DNA: TGTGCCAGTAGTGCCCCCGTTAGCGCAGATACGCAGTATTTT. Translating gives CASSAPVSADTQYF. The chain carries TRBV19 and TRBJ2-3, with D perhaps TRBD2 (5 bases). The CDR3 sequence is 14 residues long. V was trimmed by 5 bases and J by 4 bases, leaving 13 bases between them. CDR1 and CDR2 (germline): LNHDA, SQIVND (reference sequence).

Of note for this clonotype: This CDR3 is missing its conserved last phenylalanine or tryptophan, likely due to a read error. This chain joins TRBV7-2 and TRBJ2-3, with TRBD2 matching 10 bases. Germline assignment: CDR1 SGHTA and CDR2 FQGNSA. V dropped 1 base and J dropped 5; count of bases not matched to a gene: 3. The CDR3 is 15 residues long. This chain's CDR3 is CASSLDLAGGDTQYL. As DNA, the CDR3 is TGTGCCAGCAGCTTAGATTTAGCGGGAGGAGATACGCAGTATCTT.

This clonotype has just a few counts. The chain joins TRBV27 to TRBJ1-1, with TRBD1 matching over 7 bases. J lost 0 bases, V lost 4 bases, and 5 bases had no gene match. Germline assignment: CDR1 MNHEY and CDR2 SMNVEV (reference sequence). The CDR3 consists of 15 residues. The CDR3 nucleotides read TGTGCCAGCAGTTCATTGGGACAGCTGAACACTGAAGCTTTCTTT. Translation gives CASSSLGQLNTEAFF.

Comments on this clonotype: With a much larger clone just one base away, this may be a read error. The V call is TRBV5-3, the J call TRBJ1-1; 8 nucleotides agree with TRBD1. TRBV5-3 is filed as an ORF, its function uncertain. The trim removed 8 bases at V and 11 bases at J, leaving 11 bases unmatched. The CDR3 is made up of 12 amino acids. CDR3 coding DNA: TGTGCCAGCAGCCCGACAGGGGAAAACGCTTTCTTT. Translated, it gives CASSPTGENAFF.

This clonotype came up a few times. The chain links TRBV10-2 to TRBJ2-7; TRBD1 agrees at 9 bases. Germline trimming cut 6 bases from V and 2 bases from J; bases unmatched to any gene: 8. CDR3 length equals 15 residues. Germline lookup yields CDR1 WSHSY and CDR2 SAAADI. Here the CDR3 DNA reads TGCGCCAGCAGCCGACCGAGGGACAGGGCCTACGAGCAGTACTTC. Its protein is CASSRPRDRAYEQYF.

The genes are TRBV7-9 and TRBJ1-2, with 8 bases identical to TRBD1. Unmatched junction bases numbered 5, after V lost 4 bases and J lost 7 bases. CDR3 size: 13 residues. Germline V lookup: CDR1 SEHNR, CDR2 FQNEAQ (reference sequence). CDR3 region: CASSSGQGSGYTF. In nucleotides, the CDR3 is TGTGCCAGCAGCTCAGGACAGGGTTCTGGCTACACCTTC.